The clone carrying this T cell receptor beta chain was counted many times. The data are from a study of T cells in Graves' hyperthyroidism and ophthalmopathy. RNA transcripts yielded amplified TCR beta CDR3 regions. HTBI primers drove first-round RT-PCR of the TCR CDR3. TCRdb re-called the multiplex PCR reads through MiXCR, storing one row per CDR3 protein. The sample shows about 600,000 distinct CDR3 sequences, roughly 15% of them seen only once. In germline, CDR1 is MNHEY, CDR2 SVGEGT. V was shortened by 7 bases and J by 0 bases, with 13 bases between the two germline ends. The CDR3 consists of 14 residues.

Input material: blood. The sequence came from a woman aged 40-49 years with Graves' ophthalmopathy. The chain uses TRBV6-2 or TRBV6-3 and TRBJ2-7; no clear D gene. CDR3 coding DNA: TGTGCCAGCACCTCACCCCTGGACTCCTACGAGCAGTACTTC. Amino acids: CASTSPLDSYEQYF.